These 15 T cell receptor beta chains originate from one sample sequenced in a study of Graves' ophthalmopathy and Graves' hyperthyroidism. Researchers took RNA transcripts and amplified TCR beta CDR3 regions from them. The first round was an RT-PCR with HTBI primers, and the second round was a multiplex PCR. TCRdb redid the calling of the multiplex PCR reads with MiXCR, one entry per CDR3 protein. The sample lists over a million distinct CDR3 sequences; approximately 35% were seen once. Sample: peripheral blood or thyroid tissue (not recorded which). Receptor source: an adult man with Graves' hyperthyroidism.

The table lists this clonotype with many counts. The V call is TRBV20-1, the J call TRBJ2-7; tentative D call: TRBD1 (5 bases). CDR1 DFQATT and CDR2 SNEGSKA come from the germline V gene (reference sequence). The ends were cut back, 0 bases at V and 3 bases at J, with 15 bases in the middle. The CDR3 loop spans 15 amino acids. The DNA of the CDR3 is TGCAGTGCTAGAGAGGTGGACCAGGGCATCTACGAGCAGTACTTC. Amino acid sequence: CSAREVDQGIYEQYF.

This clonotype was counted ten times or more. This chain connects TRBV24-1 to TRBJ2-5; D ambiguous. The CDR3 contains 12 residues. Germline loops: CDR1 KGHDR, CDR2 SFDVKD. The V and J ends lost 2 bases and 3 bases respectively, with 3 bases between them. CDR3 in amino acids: CATSDWEETQYF. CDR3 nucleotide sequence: TGTGCCACCAGTGATTGGGAAGAGACCCAGTACTTC.

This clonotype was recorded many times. The CDR3 nucleotides are TGTGCCAGCAGCTTAGGCTGGGATGGCTACACCTTC. The encoded protein is CASSLGWDGYTF. This chain connects TRBV7-9 to TRBJ1-2; D not certain. Germline V gene lookup returns CDR1 SEHNR and CDR2 FQNEAQ (reference sequence). The CDR3 spans 12 residues. V lost 1 base and J 6 bases, leaving 6 bases between the germline ends.

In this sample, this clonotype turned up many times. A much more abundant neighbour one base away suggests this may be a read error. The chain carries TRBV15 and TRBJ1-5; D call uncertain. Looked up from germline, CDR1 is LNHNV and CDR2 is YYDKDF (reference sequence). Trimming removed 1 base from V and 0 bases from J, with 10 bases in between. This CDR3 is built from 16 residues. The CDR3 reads CATSRASRLSNQPQHF. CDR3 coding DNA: TGTGCCACCAGCAGAGCGAGTAGACTTAGCAATCAGCCCCAGCATTTT.

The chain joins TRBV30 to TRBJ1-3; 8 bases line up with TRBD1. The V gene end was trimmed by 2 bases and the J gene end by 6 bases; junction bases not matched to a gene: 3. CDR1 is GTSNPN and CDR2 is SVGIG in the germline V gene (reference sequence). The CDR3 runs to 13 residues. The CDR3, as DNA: TGTGCCTGGAGTCGGACAGGGAAAAACACCATATATTTT. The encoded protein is CAWSRTGKNTIYF.

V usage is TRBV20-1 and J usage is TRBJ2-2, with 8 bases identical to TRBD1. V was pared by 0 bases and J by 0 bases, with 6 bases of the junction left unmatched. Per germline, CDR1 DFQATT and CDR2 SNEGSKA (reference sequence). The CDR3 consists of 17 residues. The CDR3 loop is CSARDLRTGTNTGELFF. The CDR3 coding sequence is TGCAGTGCTAGAGACCTCCGGACAGGGACGAACACCGGGGAGCTGTTTTTT.

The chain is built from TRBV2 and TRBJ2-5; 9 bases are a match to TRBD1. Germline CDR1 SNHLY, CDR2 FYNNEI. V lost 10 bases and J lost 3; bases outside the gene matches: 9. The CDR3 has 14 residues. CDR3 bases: TGTGCCATGGAAGGGACAGGGAGAAAAGAGACCCAGTACTTC. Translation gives CAMEGTGRKETQYF.

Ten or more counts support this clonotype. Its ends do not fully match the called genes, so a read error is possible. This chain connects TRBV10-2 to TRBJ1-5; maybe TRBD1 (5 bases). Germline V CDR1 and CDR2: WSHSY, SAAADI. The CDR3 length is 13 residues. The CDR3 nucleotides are TGTGCCAGCAGTGAGGGGAGCAATCAGCCCCAGCATTTT. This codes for CASSEGSNQPQHF.

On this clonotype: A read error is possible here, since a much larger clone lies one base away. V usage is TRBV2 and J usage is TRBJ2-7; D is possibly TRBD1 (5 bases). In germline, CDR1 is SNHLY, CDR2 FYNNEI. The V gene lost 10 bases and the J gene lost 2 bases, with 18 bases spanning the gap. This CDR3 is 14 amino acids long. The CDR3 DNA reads TGTGCCATTGTTCGCCAGGGTCTTGCCTACGAGCAGTACTTC. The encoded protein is CAIVRQGLAYEQYF.

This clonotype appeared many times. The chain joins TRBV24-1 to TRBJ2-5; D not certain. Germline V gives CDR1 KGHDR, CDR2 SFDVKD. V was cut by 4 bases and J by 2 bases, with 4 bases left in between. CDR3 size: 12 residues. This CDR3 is CATSDGQETQYF. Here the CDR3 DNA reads TGTGCCACCAGTGACGGTCAAGAGACCCAGTACTTC.

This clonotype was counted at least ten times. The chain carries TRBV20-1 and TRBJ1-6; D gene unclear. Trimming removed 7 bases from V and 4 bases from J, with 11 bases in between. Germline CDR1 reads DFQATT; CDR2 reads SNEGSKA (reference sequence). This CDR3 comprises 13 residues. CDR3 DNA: TGCAGTGTCTCCTCGAGGTATAATTCACCCCTCCACTTT. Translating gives CSVSSRYNSPLHF.

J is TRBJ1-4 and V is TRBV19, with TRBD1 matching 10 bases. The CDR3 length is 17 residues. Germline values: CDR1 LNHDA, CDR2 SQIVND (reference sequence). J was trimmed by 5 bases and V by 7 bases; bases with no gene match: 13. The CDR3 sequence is CASTNRDRGSYNEKLFF. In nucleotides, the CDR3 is TGTGCCAGTACCAACCGGGACAGGGGCTCCTACAATGAAAAACTGTTTTTT.

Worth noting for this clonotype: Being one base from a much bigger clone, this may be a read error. The CDR3 region has the DNA TGTGCCAGTAGTATTCAAGTGGGCTCCTACGAGCAGTACTTC. It specifies CASSIQVGSYEQYF. The chain employs TRBV19 and TRBJ2-7; D uncertain. Germline V lookup: CDR1 LNHDA, CDR2 SQIVND (reference sequence). V gave up 3 bases and J gave up 0 bases, with 9 bases separating them. CDR3 length equals 14 residues.

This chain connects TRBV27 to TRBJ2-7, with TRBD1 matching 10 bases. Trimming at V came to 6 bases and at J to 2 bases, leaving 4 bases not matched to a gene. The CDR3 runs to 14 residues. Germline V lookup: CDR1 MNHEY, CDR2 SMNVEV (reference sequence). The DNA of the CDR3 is TGTGCCAGCAGGGGACAGGGGTTTCCCTACGAGCAGTACTTC. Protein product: CASRGQGFPYEQYF.

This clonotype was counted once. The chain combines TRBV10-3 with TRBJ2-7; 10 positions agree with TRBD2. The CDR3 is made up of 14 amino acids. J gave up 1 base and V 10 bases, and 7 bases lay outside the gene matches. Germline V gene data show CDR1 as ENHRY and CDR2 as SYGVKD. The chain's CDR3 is CASNPSGSSYEQYF. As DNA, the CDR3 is TGTGCCAGCAATCCTAGCGGGAGTTCCTACGAGCAGTACTTC.